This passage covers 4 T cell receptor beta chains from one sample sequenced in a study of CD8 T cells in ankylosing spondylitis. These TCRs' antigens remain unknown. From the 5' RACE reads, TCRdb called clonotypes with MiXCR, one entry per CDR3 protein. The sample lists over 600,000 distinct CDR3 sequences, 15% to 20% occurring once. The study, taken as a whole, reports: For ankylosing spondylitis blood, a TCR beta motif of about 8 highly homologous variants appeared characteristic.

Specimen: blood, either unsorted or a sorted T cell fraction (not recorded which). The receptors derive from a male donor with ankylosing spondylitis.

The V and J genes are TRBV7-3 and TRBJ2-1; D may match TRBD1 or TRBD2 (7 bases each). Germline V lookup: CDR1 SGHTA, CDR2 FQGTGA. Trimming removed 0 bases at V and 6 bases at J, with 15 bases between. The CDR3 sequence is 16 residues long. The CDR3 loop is CASSLTSGGGINEQFF. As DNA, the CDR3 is TGTGCCAGCAGCTTAACGTCAGGGGGGGGGATCAATGAGCAGTTCTTC.

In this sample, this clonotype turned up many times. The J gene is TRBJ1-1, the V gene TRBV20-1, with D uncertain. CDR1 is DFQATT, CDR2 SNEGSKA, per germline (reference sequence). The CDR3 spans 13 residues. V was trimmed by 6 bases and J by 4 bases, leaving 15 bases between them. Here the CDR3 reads CSATRGRATEAFF. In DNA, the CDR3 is TGCAGTGCAACCCGGGGAAGAGCCACTGAAGCTTTCTTT.

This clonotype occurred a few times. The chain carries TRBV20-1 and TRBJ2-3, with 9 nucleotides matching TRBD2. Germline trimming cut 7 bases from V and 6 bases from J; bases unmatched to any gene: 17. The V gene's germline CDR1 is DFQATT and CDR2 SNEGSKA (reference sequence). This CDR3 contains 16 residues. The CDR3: CSGPPRAGGDIDTQYF. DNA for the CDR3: TGCAGTGGCCCACCGCGCGCGGGAGGGGATATTGATACGCAGTATTTT.

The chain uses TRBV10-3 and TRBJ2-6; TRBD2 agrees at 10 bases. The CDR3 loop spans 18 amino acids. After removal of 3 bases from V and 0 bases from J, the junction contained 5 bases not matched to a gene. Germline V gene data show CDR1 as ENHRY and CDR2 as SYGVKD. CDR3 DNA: TGTGCCATCAGTGACCCTCTAGCGGGGGCCTCTGGGGCCAACGTCCTGACTTTC. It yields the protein CAISDPLAGASGANVLTF.